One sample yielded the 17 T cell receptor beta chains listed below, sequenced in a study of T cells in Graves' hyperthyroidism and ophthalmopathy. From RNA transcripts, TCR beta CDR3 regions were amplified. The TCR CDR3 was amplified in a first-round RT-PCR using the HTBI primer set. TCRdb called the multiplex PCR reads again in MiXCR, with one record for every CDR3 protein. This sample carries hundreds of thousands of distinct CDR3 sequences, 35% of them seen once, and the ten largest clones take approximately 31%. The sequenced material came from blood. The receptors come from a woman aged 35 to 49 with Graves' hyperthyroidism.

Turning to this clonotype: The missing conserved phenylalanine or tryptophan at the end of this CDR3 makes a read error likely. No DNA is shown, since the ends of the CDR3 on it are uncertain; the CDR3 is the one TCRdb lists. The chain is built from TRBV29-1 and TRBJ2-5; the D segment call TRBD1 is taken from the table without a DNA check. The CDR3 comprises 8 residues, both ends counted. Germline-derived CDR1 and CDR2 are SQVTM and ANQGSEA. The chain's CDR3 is CSGGGTGT.

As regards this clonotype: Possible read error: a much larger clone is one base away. CDR3 amino acids: CASSTVGGYNRPQHF. The DNA of the CDR3 is TGTGCCAGCAGCACCGTGGGGGGCTACAATCGGCCCCAGCATTTT. This chain links TRBV5-8 with TRBJ1-5; tentative D call: TRBD1 (6 bases). This CDR3 comprises 15 residues. CDR1 and CDR2 (germline): SGHTS, YDEGEE.

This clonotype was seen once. This CDR3 reads CATSRDRGPSQPQHF. CDR3 bases: TGTGCCACCAGCAGGGACAGGGGGCCCAGTCAGCCCCAGCATTTT. The J gene is TRBJ1-5, the V gene TRBV15, with 11 bases that match TRBD1. This CDR3 is built from 15 residues. Per germline, CDR1 LNHNV and CDR2 YYDKDF (reference sequence). The J segment lost 6 bases and the V segment lost 3 bases, leaving 4 bases of the junction unmatched.

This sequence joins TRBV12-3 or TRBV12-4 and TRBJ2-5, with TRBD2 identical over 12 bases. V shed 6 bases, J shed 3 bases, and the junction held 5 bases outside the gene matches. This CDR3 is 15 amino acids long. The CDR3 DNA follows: TGTGCCAGCAGCCAGACTAGCGGGGGAGAAGAGACCCAGTACTTC. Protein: CASSQTSGGEETQYF.

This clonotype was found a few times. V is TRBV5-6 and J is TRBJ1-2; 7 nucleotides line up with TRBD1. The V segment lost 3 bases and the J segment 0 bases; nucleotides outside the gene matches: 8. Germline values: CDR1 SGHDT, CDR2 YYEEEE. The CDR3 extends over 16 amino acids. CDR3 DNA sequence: TGTGCCAGCAGCTCCCGGGACAGCTCAGCTAACTATGGCTACACCTTC. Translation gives CASSSRDSSANYGYTF.

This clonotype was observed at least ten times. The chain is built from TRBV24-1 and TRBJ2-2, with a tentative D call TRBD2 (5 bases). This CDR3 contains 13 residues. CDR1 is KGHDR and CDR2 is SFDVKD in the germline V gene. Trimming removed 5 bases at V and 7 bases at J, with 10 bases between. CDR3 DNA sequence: TGTGCCACCAGTGGCGACTACGGCGGGGAGCTGTTTTTT. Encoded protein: CATSGDYGGELFF.

The CDR3 loop reads CSEEGTQYF. The CDR3 DNA sequence: TGCAGCGAGGAGGGGACCCAGTACTTC. V usage is TRBV29-1 and J usage is TRBJ2-5; the D gene is possibly TRBD2 (6 bases). Germline V lookup: CDR1 SQVTM, CDR2 ANQGSEA. The CDR3 runs 9 residues. V lost 7 bases and J 7 bases, leaving 7 bases between the germline ends.

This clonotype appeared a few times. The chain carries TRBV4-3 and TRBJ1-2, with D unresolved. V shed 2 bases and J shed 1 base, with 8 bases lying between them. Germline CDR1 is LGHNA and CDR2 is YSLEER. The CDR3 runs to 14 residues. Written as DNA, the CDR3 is TGCGCCAGCAGCCAACGGATTAGTAACTATGGCTACACCTTC. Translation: CASSQRISNYGYTF.

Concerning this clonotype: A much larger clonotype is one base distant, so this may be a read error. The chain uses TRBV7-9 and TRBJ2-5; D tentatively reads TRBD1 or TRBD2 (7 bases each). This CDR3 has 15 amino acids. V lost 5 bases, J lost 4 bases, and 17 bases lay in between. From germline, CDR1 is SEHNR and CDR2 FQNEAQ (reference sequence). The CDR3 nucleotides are TGTGCCAGCAGCCCCCAGACAGGGACTATAGAGACCCAGTACTTC. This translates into CASSPQTGTIETQYF.

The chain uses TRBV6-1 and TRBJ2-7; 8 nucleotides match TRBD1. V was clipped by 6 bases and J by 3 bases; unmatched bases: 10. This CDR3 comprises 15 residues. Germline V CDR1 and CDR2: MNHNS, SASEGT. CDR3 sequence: CASRRTGTGGYEQYF. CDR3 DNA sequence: TGTGCCAGCAGGAGGACCGGGACAGGAGGCTACGAGCAGTACTTC.

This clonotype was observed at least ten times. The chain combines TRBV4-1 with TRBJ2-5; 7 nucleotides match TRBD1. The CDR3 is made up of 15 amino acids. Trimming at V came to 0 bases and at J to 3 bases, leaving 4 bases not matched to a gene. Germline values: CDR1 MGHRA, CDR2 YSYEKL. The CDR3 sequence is CASSQDGTDKETQYF. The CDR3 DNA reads TGCGCCAGCAGCCAAGACGGGACAGACAAAGAGACCCAGTACTTC.

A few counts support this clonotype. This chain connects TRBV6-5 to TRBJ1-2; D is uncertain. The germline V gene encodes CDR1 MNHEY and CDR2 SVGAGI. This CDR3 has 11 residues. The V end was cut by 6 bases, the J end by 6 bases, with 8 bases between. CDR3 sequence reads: CASSPPHGYTF. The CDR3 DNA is TGTGCCAGCAGCCCCCCCCATGGCTACACCTTC.

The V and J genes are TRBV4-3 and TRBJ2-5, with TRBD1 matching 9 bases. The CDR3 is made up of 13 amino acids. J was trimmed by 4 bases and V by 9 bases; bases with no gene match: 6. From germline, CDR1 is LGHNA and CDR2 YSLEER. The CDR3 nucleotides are TGCGCCAGTGCACCGGGACAGGGAGAGACCCAGTACTTC. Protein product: CASAPGQGETQYF.

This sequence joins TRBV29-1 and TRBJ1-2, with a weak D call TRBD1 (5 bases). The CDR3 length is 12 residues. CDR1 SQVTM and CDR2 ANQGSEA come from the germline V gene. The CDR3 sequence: CSPSGQGGGYTF. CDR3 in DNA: TGCAGTCCGTCAGGGCAGGGAGGAGGCTACACCTTC.

CDR3 residues: CASGSGSKETQYF. The CDR3 DNA reads TGCGCCAGCGGCAGCGGGAGTAAAGAGACCCAGTACTTC. The V and J genes are TRBV5-1 and TRBJ2-5; 8 nucleotides align to TRBD2. Trimming took 7 bases from V and 3 from J; bases not matched to a gene: 5. CDR3 length: 13 residues. Germline CDR1 reads SGHRS; CDR2 reads YFSETQ.

CDR3 in amino acids: CASSPLGQGTNTEAFF. CDR3 bases: TGTGCCAGCAGCCCCTTGGGACAGGGGACGAACACTGAAGCTTTCTTT. This chain uses TRBV11-1 with TRBJ1-1; 10 bases line up with TRBD1. This CDR3 has 16 amino acids. The germline V gene has CDR1 SGHAT and CDR2 FQDESV (reference sequence). After removal of 5 bases from V and 1 base from J, the junction contained 7 bases not matched to a gene.

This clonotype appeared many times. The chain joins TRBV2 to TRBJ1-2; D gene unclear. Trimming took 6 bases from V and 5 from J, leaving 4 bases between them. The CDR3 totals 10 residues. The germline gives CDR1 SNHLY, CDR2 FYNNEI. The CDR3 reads CASRNYGYTF. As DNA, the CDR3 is TGTGCCAGCAGGAATTATGGCTACACCTTC.